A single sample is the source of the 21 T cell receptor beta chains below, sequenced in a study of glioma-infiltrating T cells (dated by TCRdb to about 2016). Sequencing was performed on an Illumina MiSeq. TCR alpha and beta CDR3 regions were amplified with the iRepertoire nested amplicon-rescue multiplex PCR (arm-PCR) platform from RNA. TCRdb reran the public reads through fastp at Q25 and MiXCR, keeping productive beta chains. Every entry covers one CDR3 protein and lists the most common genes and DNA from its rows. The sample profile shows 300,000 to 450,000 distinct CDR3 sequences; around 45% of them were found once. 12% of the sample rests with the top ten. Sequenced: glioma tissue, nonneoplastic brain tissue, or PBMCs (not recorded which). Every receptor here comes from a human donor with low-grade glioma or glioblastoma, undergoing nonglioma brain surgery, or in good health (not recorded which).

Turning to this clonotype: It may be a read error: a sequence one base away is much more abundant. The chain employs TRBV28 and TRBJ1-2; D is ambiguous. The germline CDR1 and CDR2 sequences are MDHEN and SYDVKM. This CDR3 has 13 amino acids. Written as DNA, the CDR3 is TGTGCCAGCAGTCTCAGCCAAGCTTATGGCTACAACTTC. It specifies CASSLSQAYGYNF.

CDR3: CASSLALKRFNSPLHF. DNA of the CDR3: TGTGCCAGCAGCTTAGCGCTCAAAAGATTTAATTCACCCCTCCACTTT. The chain joins TRBV7-2 to TRBJ1-6; D unclear. V was trimmed by 0 bases and J by 6 bases, leaving 12 bases between them. The CDR3 is 16 residues long. CDR1 is SGHTA, CDR2 FQGNSA, per germline.

The CDR3 DNA reads TGTGCCAGCAGCTTAGGATTTACTAGTTCTACGCAGTATTTT. Amino acids: CASSLGFTSSTQYF. The rearrangement links TRBV7-2 to TRBJ2-3, with a tentative D call TRBD2 (5 bases). Trimming cost V 1 base and J 8 bases, with 13 bases left between them. The CDR3 length is 14 residues. Germline values: CDR1 SGHTA, CDR2 FQGNSA.

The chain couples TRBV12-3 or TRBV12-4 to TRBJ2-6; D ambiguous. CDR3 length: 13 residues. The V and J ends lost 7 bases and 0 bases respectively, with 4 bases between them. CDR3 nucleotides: TGTGCCAGCAAATTCTCTGGGGCCAACGTCCTGACTTTC. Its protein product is CASKFSGANVLTF.

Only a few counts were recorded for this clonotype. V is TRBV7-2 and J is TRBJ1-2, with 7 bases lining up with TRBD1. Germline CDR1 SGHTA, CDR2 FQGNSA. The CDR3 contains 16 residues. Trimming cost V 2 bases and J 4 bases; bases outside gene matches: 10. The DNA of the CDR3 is TGTGCCAGCAGCTTACTCCGACAGGGTGGTTTCTATGGCTACACCTTC. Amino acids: CASSLLRQGGFYGYTF.

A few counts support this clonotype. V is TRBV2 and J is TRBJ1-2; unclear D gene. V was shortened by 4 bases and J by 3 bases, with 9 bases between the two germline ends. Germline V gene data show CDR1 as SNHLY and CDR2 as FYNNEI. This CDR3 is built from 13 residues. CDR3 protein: CASSGLTDYGYTF. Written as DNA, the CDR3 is TGTGCCAGCAGTGGTCTCACCGACTATGGCTACACCTTC.

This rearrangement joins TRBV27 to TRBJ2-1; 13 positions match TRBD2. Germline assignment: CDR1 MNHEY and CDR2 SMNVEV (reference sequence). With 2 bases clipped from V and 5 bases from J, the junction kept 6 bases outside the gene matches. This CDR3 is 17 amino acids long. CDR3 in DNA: TGTGCCAGCAGTTTAAAAGGTACTAGCGGGAGGGACAATGAGCAGTTCTTC. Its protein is CASSLKGTSGRDNEQFF.

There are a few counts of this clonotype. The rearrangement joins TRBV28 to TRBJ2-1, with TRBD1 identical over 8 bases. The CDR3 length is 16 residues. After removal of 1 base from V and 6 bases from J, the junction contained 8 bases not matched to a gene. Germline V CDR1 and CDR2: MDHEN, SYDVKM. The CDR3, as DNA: TGTGCCAGCAGTTTATTTAGGACAGGGAAAGGCAATGAGCAGTTCTTC. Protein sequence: CASSLFRTGKGNEQFF. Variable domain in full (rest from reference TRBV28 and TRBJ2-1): DVKVTQSSRYLVKRTGEKVFLECVQDMDHENMFWYRQDPGLGLRLIYFSYDVKMKEKGDIPEGYSVSREKKERFSLILESASTNQTSMYLCASSLFRTGKGNEQFFGPGTRLTVL.

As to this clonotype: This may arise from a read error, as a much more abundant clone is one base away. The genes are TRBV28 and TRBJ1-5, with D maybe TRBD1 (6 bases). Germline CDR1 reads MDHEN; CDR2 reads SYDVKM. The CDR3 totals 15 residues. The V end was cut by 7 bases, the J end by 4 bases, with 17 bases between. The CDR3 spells CASNRSTGDNQPQHF. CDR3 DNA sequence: TGTGCCAGCAACCGCTCGACAGGCGATAATCAGCCCCAGCATTTT.

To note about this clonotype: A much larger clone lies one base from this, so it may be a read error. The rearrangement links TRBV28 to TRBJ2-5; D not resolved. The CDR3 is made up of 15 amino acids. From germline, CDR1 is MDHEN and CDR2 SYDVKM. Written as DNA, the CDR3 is TGTGCCAGCAGTTCCCTGCTACTCAGCCAAGAGACCAAGTACTTC. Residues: CASSSLLLSQETKYF.

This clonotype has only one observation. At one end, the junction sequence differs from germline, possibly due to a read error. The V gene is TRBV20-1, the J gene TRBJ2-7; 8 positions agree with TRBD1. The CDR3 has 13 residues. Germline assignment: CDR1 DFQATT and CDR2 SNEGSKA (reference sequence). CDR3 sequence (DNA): TGCAGTGCTAACGACAGGGGATCCTCCGAGCAGTACTTC. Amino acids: CSANDRGSSEQYF.

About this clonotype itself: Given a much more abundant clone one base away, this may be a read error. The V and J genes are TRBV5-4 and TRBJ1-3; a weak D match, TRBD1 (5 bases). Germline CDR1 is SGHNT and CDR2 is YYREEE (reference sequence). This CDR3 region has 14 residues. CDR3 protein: CASSRGSSGYTIYF. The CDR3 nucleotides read TGTGCCAGCAGCAGGGGAAGCTCTGGATACACCATATATTTT.

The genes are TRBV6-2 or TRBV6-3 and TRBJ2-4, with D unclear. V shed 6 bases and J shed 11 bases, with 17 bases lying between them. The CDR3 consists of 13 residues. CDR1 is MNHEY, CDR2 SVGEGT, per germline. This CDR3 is CASRPSGPIFQYF. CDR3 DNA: TGTGCCAGCAGACCTTCCGGCCCTATCTTTCAGTACTTC.

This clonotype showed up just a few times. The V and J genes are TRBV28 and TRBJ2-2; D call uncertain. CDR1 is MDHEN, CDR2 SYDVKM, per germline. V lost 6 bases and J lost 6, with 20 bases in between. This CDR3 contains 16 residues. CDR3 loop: CASSRYIDPRSGELFF. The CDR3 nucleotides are TGTGCCAGCAGCCGCTACATTGACCCCCGGTCCGGGGAGCTGTTTTTT.

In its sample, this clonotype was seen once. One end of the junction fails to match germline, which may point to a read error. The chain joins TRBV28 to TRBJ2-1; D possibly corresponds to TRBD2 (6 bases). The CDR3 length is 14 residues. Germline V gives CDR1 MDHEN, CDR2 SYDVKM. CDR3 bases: TGTGCCAGCACCATGAGGAGGGCCTACAGTGAGCAGTTCTTC. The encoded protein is CASTMRRAYSEQFF.

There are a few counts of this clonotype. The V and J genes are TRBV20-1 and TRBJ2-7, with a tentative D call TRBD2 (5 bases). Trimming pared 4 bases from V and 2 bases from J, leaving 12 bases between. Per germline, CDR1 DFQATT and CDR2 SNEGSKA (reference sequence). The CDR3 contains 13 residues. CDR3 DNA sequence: TGCAGTGCTAATTCGCTAGCCCCCTACGAGCAGTACTTC. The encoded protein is CSANSLAPYEQYF.

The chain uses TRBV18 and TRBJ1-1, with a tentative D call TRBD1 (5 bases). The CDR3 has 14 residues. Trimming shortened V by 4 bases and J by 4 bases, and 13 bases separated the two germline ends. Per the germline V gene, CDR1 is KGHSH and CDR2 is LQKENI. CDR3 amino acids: CASSLGTQGTEAFF. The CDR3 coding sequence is TGTGCCAGCTCACTCGGGACCCAAGGCACTGAAGCTTTCTTT.

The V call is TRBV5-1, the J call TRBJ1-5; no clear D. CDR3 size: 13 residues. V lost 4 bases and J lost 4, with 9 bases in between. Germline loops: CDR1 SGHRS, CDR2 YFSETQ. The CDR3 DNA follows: TGCGCCAGCAGCCCGGAAGGGAATCAGCCCCAGCATTTT. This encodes CASSPEGNQPQHF.

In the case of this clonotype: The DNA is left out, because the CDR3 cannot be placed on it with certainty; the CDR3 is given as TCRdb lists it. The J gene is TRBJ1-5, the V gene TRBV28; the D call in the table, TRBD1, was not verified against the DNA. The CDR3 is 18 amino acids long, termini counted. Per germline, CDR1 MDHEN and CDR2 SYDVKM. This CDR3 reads CASSFGRGSGRSNQPQNF.

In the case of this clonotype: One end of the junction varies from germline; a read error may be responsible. The CDR3 loop is CAGSYETGTYEQYF. DNA of the CDR3: TGTGCCGGCAGTTACGAGACAGGGACCTACGAGCAGTACTTC. The chain uses TRBV6-9 and TRBJ2-7; 7 bases are shared with TRBD1. CDR3 length equals 14 residues. Germline lookup yields CDR1 MNHGY and CDR2 SVAAGI.

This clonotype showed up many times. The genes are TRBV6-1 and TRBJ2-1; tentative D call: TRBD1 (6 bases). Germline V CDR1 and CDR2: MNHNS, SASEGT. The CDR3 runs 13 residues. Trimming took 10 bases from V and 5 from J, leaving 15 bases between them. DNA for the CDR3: TGTGCCAACCCCCCCGACAGGCACAATGAGCAGTTCTTC. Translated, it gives CANPPDRHNEQFF.